A single sample gave rise to the 17 T cell receptor beta chains below, sequenced in a study of blood T cells in healthy people across ages. A J-beta primer mix and a sample-barcoded 5' primer were used in a second PCR of about 6 to 12 cycles. TCRdb re-derived calls from the 5' RACE reads in MiXCR, one entry per CDR3 protein. Of about 1.7 million distinct CDR3 sequences listed, approximately 28% are singletons. The sequenced sample was blood. Receptors were obtained from a woman between 25 and 40 years old in good health.

This clonotype was seen only a few times. The chain uses TRBV28 and TRBJ1-5; D not certain. V was shortened by 3 bases and J by 7 bases, with 13 bases between the two germline ends. The CDR3 runs to 14 residues. CDR1 and CDR2 from the germline V gene are MDHEN and SYDVKM. In DNA form, the CDR3 reads TGTGCCAGCAGTTTTTCTTGGGGTGAGCAGCCCCAGCATTTT. It is translated as CASSFSWGEQPQHF.

In the case of this clonotype: Just one base apart from a much larger clone, this may be a read error. V usage is TRBV20-1 and J usage is TRBJ2-5, with TRBD2 matching over 8 bases. The J call may be wrong; the DNA end is better matched by TRBJ2-7. The CDR3 totals 13 residues. CDR1 and CDR2 from the germline V gene are DFQATT and SNEGSKA (reference sequence). The CDR3 DNA reads as TGCGGTGCGTTAGCGGGGCCCTGGAACGAGCAGTACTTC. Translating gives CGALAGPWNEQYF.

On this clonotype itself: Since a much larger clone is just one base distant, this may be a read error. V is TRBV12-3 or TRBV12-4 and J is TRBJ2-4, with D perhaps TRBD2 (7 bases). The ends were cut back, 9 bases at V and 15 bases at J, with 30 bases in the middle. The CDR3 runs 15 residues. CDR3 nucleotides: TGTGCCAGTAACTTGGAGGACGGGGGGCTTAGTTTACTGTACTTC. Protein product: CASNLEDGGLSLLYF.

This clonotype was counted many times. The gene calls are TRBV20-1 and TRBJ2-3; no firm D call. Trimming stripped 4 bases from V and 0 bases from J, with 8 bases between. Germline lookup yields CDR1 DFQATT and CDR2 SNEGSKA (reference sequence). The CDR3 is 13 residues long. The DNA for the CDR3 is TGCAGTGCTAAGCGCCCTAGCACAGATACGCAGTATTTT. It codes for CSAKRPSTDTQYF.

The genes are TRBV5-1 and TRBJ2-1, with TRBD2 as a possible D gene (6 bases). The CDR3 length is 15 residues. Germline loops: CDR1 SGHRS, CDR2 YFSETQ. V lost 4 bases to trimming and J lost 3 bases, with 14 bases between them. The CDR3 sequence: CASSPSPGLYNEQFF. DNA of the CDR3: TGCGCCAGCAGCCCGTCCCCGGGACTCTACAATGAGCAGTTCTTC.

The gene calls are TRBV7-9 and TRBJ1-6, with a weak D call TRBD1 (5 bases). Germline lookup yields CDR1 SEHNR and CDR2 FQNEAQ (reference sequence). V shed 0 bases and J shed 8 bases, with 8 bases lying between them. The CDR3 totals 14 residues. CDR3 DNA sequence: TGTGCCAGCAGCTTAGCGCAGGGTGATTCACCCCTCCACTTT. Translation: CASSLAQGDSPLHF.

A note on this clonotype: One base away lies a much larger clone, so this may be a sequencing read error. This sequence joins TRBV10-3 and TRBJ2-3, with D hard to call. The CDR3 runs to 13 residues. V lost 10 bases to trimming and J lost 10 bases, with 21 bases between them. Germline-derived CDR1 and CDR2 are ENHRY and SYGVKD. CDR3 protein: CATRKNSAPAQYF. CDR3 DNA sequence: TGTGCCACCCGGAAGAACTCCGCGCCGGCGCAGTATTTT.

CDR3 in DNA: TGCAGCCCTGAGACGGGCGGGGGGGCTGTTAATGAGCAGTTCTTC. This encodes CSPETGGGAVNEQFF. J is TRBJ2-1 and V is TRBV20-1; 9 bases fit TRBD2. The CDR3 runs to 15 residues. Looked up from germline, CDR1 is DFQATT and CDR2 is SNEGSKA (reference sequence).

A remark on this clonotype: With a much larger clone just one base away, this may be a read error. The V call is TRBV5-6, the J call TRBJ2-1, with D possibly being TRBD1 or TRBD2 (5 bases each). Between the trimmed V and J ends, which lost 7 bases and 5 bases, there was a span of 25 bases. Germline V CDR1 and CDR2: SGHDT, YYEEEE. The CDR3 totals 17 residues. In nucleotides, the CDR3 is TGTGCCAGCTCGGGTTTCGAGGGCAAGCGGACAAACAATGAGCAGTTCTTC. Translating gives CASSGFEGKRTNNEQFF.

This sequence joins TRBV20-1 and TRBJ2-5, with 10 nucleotides matching TRBD1. With 5 bases clipped from V and 4 bases from J, the junction kept 16 bases outside the gene matches. Germline CDR1 DFQATT, CDR2 SNEGSKA (reference sequence). The CDR3 covers 17 residues. In DNA, the CDR3 is TGCAGTGCTCGTCCCGGGACAGGGGCAGGAGTTCGAGAGACCCAGTACTTC. Its translation is CSARPGTGAGVRETQYF.

This clonotype showed up just a few times. V gene TRBV27 combines with J gene TRBJ1-1; D possibly corresponds to TRBD1 (5 bases). Per the germline V gene, CDR1 is MNHEY and CDR2 is SMNVEV (reference sequence). Trimming pared 11 bases from V and 3 bases from J, leaving 19 bases between. The CDR3 has 14 residues. CDR3 bases: TGTGCCTCTCGTCCGGGACGCCAGGACACTGAAGCTTTCTTT. The encoded protein is CASRPGRQDTEAFF.

The chain links TRBV11-2 to TRBJ2-1, with a possible D match to TRBD2 (6 bases). The ends were cut back, 2 bases at V and 9 bases at J, with 14 bases in the middle. The germline V gene has CDR1 SGHAT and CDR2 FQNNGV. The CDR3 totals 14 residues. CDR3 bases: TGTGCCAGCAGCTTAATACCCGGGGGAACTGAGCAGTTCTTC. Amino acid sequence: CASSLIPGGTEQFF.

This clonotype was seen more than once but under ten times. At one of its ends the junction is not consistent with the germline gene, which may arise from a read error. This rearrangement joins TRBV12-3 or TRBV12-4 to TRBJ2-7, with 10 bases fitting TRBD2. This CDR3 has 18 residues. CDR3 loop: CASRPSGGAIEGNIEQYF. The CDR3 bases are TGCGCCAGCAGGCCGAGCGGGGGGGCAATAGAGGGCAATATCGAGCAGTACTTC.

This clonotype turned up a few times. The chain has TRBV20-1 and TRBJ1-2; possible D gene TRBD1, 5 bases. CDR3 length: 15 residues. Looked up from germline, CDR1 is DFQATT and CDR2 is SNEGSKA (reference sequence). V was shortened by 3 bases and J by 0 bases, with 14 bases between the two germline ends. This CDR3 reads CSASPGMGSNYGYTF. CDR3 DNA: TGCAGTGCTAGTCCAGGGATGGGGTCTAACTATGGCTACACCTTC.

V usage is TRBV29-1 and J usage is TRBJ2-7, with TRBD1 matching over 12 bases. The CDR3 totals 14 residues. Germline lookup yields CDR1 SQVTM and CDR2 ANQGSEA. The V gene end was trimmed by 4 bases and the J gene end by 2 bases; junction bases not matched to a gene: 3. CDR3 loop: CSVGGTGGPYEQYF. The DNA for the CDR3 is TGCAGCGTTGGAGGGACAGGGGGCCCCTACGAGCAGTACTTC.

V is TRBV20-1 and J is TRBJ2-5; no clear D gene. Germline-derived CDR1 and CDR2 are DFQATT and SNEGSKA (reference sequence). V gave up 0 bases and J gave up 7 bases, with 12 bases separating them. This CDR3 is built from 13 residues. CDR3 sequence: CSARDDAKWTQYF. CDR3 nucleotides: TGCAGTGCTAGAGATGACGCCAAGTGGACCCAGTACTTC.

The chain is built from TRBV2 and TRBJ2-7; the match to TRBD1 covers 7 bases. The V and J ends lost 7 bases and 6 bases, in that order; junction bases with no gene match: 9. Germline V lookup: CDR1 SNHLY, CDR2 FYNNEI. The CDR3 has 13 amino acids. CDR3 coding DNA: TGTGCCAGCAAGGGGACAGCGATCCGCGAGCAGTACTTC. Protein sequence: CASKGTAIREQYF.